This is a list of T cell receptor beta chains from one sample in a study of CD8+ T cells in alopecia areata. The repertoire was sequenced with immunoSEQ multiplex PCR; TCRdb's copy has only in-frame clones and lacks some. Of 50,000 to 70,000 clones in the sample, 44% were seen once. Sequencing was performed on NKG2D-low CD8+ T cells sorted from blood. The receptors derive from a human donor with alopecia areata. The CDR3 runs from the conserved cysteine through the conserved F or W. Fields, in order: J gene, CDR3 length, clone size, V gene, D gene, CDR3 protein, CDR3 DNA. A D gene is named only where the DNA matches it firmly. Expanded clones are given a class, and other clones once, few, many or no size at all.

>TRBJ2-7|12|.|TRBV5-1|TRBD1
CASSSTGAEQYF
TGCGCCAGCAGCTCGACAGGGGCCGAGCAGTACTTC
>TRBJ2-2|15|.|TRBV29-1|.
CSVEDGDNPTGELFF
TGCAGCGTTGAAGATGGGGACAACCCCACCGGGGAGCTGTTTTTT
>TRBJ1-2|16|.|TRBV29-1|TRBD1
CSVVSPGQGTPYGYTF
TGCAGCGTTGTATCGCCGGGACAGGGGACCCCTTATGGCTACACCTTC
>TRBJ2-1|16|.|TRBV6-5|.
CASSYVAASSYNEQFF
TGTGCCAGCAGTTACGTGGCAGCGAGCTCCTACAATGAGCAGTTCTTC
>TRBJ1-1|13|few|TRBV29-1|.
CSVAGQLNTEAFF
TGCAGCGTGGCAGGACAACTGAACACTGAAGCTTTCTTT
>TRBJ2-1|10|few|TRBV30|.
CAWASNEQFF
TGTGCCTGGGCCTCTAACGAGCAGTTCTTC
>TRBJ2-7|15|.|TRBV5-1|.
CASSSSGPGAYEQYF
TGCGCCAGCAGCTCTTCCGGCCCAGGGGCCTACGAGCAGTACTTC
>TRBJ2-1|16|few|TRBV7-3|.
CASSLRGDASYNEQFF
TGTGCCAGCAGCTTAAGAGGGGATGCCTCCTACAATGAGCAGTTCTTC
>TRBJ2-5|16|.|TRBV19|.
CASSTPSFGEEETQYF
TGTGCCAGTAGTACCCCATCGTTTGGCGAAGAAGAGACCCAGTACTTC
>TRBJ2-1|15|few|TRBV19|.
CASSFGGGRYNEQFF
TGTGCCAGTAGTTTCGGGGGTGGCCGATACAATGAGCAGTTCTTC
>TRBJ2-7|15|.|TRBV11-2|TRBD1
CASSLVGGQGHEQYF
TGTGCCAGCAGCTTAGTGGGGGGACAGGGTCACGAGCAGTACTTC
>TRBJ2-3|16|.|TRBV6-5|.
CASSYSPPAITDTQYF
TGTGCCAGCAGTTACTCGCCCCCAGCCATCACAGATACGCAGTATTTT
>TRBJ2-7|12|few|TRBV7-8|.
CASSLVPDEQYF
TGTGCCAGCAGCTTAGTTCCGGACGAGCAGTACTTC
>TRBJ2-7|12|few|TRBV29-1|.
CSGKTGSYEQYF
TGCAGCGGCAAGACGGGATCCTACGAGCAGTACTTC
>TRBJ2-4|12|.|TRBV19|.
CASSPYRDIQYF
TGTGCCAGTAGTCCTTACAGAGACATTCAGTACTTC
>TRBJ2-3|14|.|TRBV9|.
CASSVDGSTDTQYF
TGTGCCAGCAGCGTAGACGGGTCCACAGATACGCAGTATTTT
>TRBJ2-7|15|.|TRBV9|TRBD2
CASSVSSSGSYEQYF
TGTGCCAGCAGCGTATCATCTAGCGGATCCTACGAGCAGTACTTC
>TRBJ2-5|14|few|TRBV29-1|TRBD2
CSAMTSGSTKTQYF
TGCAGCGCGATGACTAGCGGGAGCACAAAGACCCAGTACTTC
>TRBJ2-1|15|.|TRBV7-3|.
CASSLTAGVYNEQFF
TGTGCCAGCAGCTTAACGGCAGGGGTCTACAATGAGCAGTTCTTC
>TRBJ2-3|16|.|TRBV25-1|.
CASSPGAGWGADTQYF
TGTGCCAGCAGCCCCGGGGCGGGGTGGGGGGCAGATACGCAGTATTTT
>TRBJ2-5|13|.|TRBV29-1|.
CSVDGAGPETQYF
TGCAGCGTTGACGGGGCAGGGCCAGAGACCCAGTACTTC
>TRBJ2-1|15|.|TRBV6-6|TRBD2
CASSYRGLAENEQFF
TGTGCCAGCAGTTACCGGGGACTAGCGGAAAATGAGCAGTTCTTC
>TRBJ2-5|14|.|TRBV28|.
CASSLGRVQETQYF
TGTGCCAGCAGTTTAGGTCGGGTCCAAGAGACCCAGTACTTC
>TRBJ2-7|11|.|TRBV6-6|.
CASSRSYEQYF
TGTGCCAGCAGCCGATCCTACGAGCAGTACTTC
>TRBJ2-7|14|few|TRBV5-4|.
CASSWGDVSYEQYF
TGTGCCAGCAGCTGGGGGGACGTCTCCTACGAGCAGTACTTC
>TRBJ1-1|13|.|TRBV6-6|.
CASSYSRTAGAFF
TGTGCCAGCAGTTACTCGAGGACAGCAGGAGCTTTCTTT
>TRBJ1-5|15|.|TRBV2|.
CASSERGYSNQPQHF
TGTGCCAGCAGTGAAAGGGGGTATTCCAATCAGCCCCAGCATTTT